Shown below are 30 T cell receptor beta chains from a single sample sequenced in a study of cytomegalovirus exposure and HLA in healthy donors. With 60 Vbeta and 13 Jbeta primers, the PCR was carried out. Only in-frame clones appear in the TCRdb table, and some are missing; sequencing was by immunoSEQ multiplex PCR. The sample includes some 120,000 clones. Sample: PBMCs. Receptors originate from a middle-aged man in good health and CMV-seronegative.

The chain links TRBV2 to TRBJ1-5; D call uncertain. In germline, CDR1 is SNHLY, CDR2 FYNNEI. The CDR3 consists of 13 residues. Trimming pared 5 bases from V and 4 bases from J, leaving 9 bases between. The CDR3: CASSWGANQPQHF. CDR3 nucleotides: TGTGCCAGCAGTTGGGGAGCAAATCAGCCCCAGCATTTT.

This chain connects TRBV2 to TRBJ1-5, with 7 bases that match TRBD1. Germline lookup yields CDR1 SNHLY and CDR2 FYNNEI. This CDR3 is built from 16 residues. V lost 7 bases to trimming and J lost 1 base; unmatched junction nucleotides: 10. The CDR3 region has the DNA TGTGCCAGCACCGGGAGTTGGGGACAGAGCAATCAGCCCCAGCATTTT. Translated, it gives CASTGSWGQSNQPQHF.

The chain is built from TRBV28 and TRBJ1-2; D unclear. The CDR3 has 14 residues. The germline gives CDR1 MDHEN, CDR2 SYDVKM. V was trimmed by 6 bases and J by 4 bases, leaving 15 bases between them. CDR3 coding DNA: TGTGCCAGCAGCTACAGACCGGGAGGCTATGGCTACACCTTC. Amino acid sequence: CASSYRPGGYGYTF.

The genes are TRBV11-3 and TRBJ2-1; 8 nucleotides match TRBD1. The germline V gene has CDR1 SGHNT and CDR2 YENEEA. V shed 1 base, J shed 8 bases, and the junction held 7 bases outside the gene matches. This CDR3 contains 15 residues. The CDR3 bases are TGTGCCAGCAGCTTAGGTCAGGGGGCCTGGTATGAGCAGTTCTTC. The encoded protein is CASSLGQGAWYEQFF.

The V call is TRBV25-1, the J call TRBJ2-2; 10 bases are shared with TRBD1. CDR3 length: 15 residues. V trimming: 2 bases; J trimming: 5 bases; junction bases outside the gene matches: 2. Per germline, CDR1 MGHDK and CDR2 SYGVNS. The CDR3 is CASSEDRGQTGELFF. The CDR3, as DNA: TGTGCCAGCAGTGAAGACAGGGGGCAAACCGGGGAGCTGTTTTTT. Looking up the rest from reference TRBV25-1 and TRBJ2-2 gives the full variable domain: EADIYQTPRYLVIGTGKKITLECSQTMGHDKMYWYQQDPGMELHLIHYSYGVNSTEKGDLSSESTVSRIRTEHFPLTLESARPSHTSQYLCASSEDRGQTGELFFGEGSRLTVL.

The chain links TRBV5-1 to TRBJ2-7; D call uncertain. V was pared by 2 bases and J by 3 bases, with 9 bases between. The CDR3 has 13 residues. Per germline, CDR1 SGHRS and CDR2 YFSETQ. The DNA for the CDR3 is TGCGCCAGCAGCTTCGGCGGCTACTACGAGCAGTACTTC. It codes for CASSFGGYYEQYF. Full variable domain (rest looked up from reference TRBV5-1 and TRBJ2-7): KAGVTQTPRYLIKTRGQQVTLSCSPISGHRSVSWYQQTPGQGLQFLFEYFSETQRNKGNFPGRFSGRQFSNSRSEMNVSTLELGDSALYLCASSFGGYYEQYFGPGTRLTVT.

The CDR3 protein is CASSRAGGYEQYF. The CDR3 DNA is TGTGCCAGCAGCCGAGCGGGAGGCTACGAGCAGTACTTC. The rearrangement joins TRBV11-2 to TRBJ2-7, with TRBD2 identical over 9 bases. The CDR3 has 13 residues. The V gene's germline CDR1 is SGHAT and CDR2 FQNNGV. The V segment lost 5 bases and the J segment 3 bases; nucleotides outside the gene matches: 2.

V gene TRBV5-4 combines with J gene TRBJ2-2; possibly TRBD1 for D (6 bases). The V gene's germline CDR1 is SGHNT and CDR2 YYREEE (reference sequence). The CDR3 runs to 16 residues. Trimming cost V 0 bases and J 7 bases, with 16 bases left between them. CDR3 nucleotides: TGTGCCAGCAGCTTGGCCTTGAGAGGGGGAAGCGGGGAGCTGTTTTTT. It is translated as CASSLALRGGSGELFF.

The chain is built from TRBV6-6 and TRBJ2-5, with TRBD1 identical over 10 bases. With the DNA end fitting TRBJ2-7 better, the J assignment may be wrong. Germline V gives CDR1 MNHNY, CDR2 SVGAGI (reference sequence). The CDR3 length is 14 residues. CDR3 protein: CASSGQGELNEQYF. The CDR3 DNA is TGTGCCAGCAGTGGACAGGGGGAGTTGAACGAGCAGTACTTC.

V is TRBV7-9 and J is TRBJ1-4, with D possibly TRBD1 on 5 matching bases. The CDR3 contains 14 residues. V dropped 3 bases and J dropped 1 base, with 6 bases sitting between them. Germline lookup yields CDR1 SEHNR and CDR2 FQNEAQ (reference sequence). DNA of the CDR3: TGTGCCAGCAGCTTGGGGGGAACTAATGAAAAACTGTTTTTT. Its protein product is CASSLGGTNEKLFF.

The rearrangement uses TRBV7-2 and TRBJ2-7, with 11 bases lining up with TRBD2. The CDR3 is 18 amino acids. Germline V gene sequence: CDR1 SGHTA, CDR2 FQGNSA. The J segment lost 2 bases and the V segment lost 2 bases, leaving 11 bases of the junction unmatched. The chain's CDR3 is CASSLRGTSGSRTYEQYF. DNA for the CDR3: TGTGCCAGCAGCTTAAGAGGGACTAGCGGCTCTCGAACCTACGAGCAGTACTTC.

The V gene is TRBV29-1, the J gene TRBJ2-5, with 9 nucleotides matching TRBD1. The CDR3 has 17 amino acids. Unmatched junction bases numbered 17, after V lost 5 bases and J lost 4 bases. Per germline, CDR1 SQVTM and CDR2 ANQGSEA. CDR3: CSVPPQPGTGIGETQYF. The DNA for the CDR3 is TGCAGCGTTCCCCCCCAACCCGGGACAGGGATAGGAGAGACCCAGTACTTC.

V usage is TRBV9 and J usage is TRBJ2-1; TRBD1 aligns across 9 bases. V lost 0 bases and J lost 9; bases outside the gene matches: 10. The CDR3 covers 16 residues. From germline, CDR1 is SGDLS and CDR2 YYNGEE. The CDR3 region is CASSVARDREGAEQFF. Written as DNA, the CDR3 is TGTGCCAGCAGCGTAGCCCGGGACAGGGAAGGTGCTGAGCAGTTCTTC.

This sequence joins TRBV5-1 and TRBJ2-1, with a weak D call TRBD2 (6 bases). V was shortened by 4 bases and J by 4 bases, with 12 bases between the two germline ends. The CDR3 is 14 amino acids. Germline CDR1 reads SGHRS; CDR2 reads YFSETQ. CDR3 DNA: TGCGCCAGCAGCCCCGGGACTGTTTACAATGAGCAGTTCTTC. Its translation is CASSPGTVYNEQFF. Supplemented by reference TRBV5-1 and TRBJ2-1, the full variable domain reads KAGVTQTPRYLIKTRGQQVTLSCSPISGHRSVSWYQQTPGQGLQFLFEYFSETQRNKGNFPGRFSGRQFSNSRSEMNVSTLELGDSALYLCASSPGTVYNEQFFGPGTRLTVL.

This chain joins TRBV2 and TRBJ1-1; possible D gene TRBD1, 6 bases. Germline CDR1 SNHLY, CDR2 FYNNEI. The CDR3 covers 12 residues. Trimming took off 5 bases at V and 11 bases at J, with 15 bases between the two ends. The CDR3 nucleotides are TGTGCCAGCAGTTCGGACAGCCGGCGGGCTTTCTTT. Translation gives CASSSDSRRAFF.

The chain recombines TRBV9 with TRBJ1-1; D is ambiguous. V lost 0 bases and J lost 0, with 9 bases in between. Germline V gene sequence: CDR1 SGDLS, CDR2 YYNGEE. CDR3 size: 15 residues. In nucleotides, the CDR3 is TGTGCCAGCAGCGTAGCGCCGGAGGTGAACACTGAAGCTTTCTTT. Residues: CASSVAPEVNTEAFF.

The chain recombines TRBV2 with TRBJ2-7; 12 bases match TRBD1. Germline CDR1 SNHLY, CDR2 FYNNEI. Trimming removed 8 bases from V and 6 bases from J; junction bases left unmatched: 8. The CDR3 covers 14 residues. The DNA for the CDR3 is TGTGCCAGCCACACCGGGACAGGGGGCAGCGAGCAGTACTTC. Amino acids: CASHTGTGGSEQYF. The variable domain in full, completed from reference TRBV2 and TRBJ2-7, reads EPEVTQTPSHQVTQMGQEVILRCVPISNHLYFYWYRQILGQKVEFLVSFYNNEISEKSEIFDDQFSVERPDGSNFTLKIRSTKLEDSAMYFCASHTGTGGSEQYFGPGTRLTVT.

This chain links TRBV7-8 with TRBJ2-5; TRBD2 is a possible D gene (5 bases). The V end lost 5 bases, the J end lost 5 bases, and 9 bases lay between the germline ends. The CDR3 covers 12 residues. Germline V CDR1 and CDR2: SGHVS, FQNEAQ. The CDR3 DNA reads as TGTGCCAGCAGCGGACGAGGGGAGACCCAGTACTTC. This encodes CASSGRGETQYF.

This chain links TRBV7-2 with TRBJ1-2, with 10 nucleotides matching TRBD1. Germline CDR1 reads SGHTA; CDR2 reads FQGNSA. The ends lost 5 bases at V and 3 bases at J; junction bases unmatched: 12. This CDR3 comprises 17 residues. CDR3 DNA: TGTGCCAGCAGCCAGGGGACAGGGGTAGAAGGGGACTATGGCTACACCTTC. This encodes CASSQGTGVEGDYGYTF.

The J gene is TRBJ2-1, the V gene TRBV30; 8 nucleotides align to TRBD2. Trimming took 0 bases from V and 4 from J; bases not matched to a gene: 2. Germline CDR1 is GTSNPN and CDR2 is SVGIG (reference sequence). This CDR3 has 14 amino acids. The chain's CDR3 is CAWSVLADYNEQFF. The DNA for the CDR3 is TGTGCCTGGAGTGTACTAGCGGATTACAATGAGCAGTTCTTC.

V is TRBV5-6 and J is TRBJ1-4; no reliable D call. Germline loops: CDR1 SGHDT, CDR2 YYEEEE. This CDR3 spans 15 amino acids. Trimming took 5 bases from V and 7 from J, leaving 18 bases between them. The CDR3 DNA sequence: TGTGCCAGCAGGCGATCGGGTGGAGGATTTGAAAAACTGTTTTTT. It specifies CASRRSGGGFEKLFF.

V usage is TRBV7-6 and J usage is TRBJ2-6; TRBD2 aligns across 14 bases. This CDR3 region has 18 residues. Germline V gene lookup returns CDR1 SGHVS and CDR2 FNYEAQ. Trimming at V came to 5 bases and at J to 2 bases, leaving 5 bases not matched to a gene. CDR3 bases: TGTGCCAGCAGCCTCGGGACTAGCGGGAGTCCTGGGGCCAACGTCCTGACTTTC. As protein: CASSLGTSGSPGANVLTF.

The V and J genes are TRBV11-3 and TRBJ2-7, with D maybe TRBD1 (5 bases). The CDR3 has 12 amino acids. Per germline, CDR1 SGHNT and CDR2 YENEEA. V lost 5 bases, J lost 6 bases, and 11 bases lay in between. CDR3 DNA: TGTGCCAGCAGCCGGACATGGGGCGAGCAGTACTTC. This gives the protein CASSRTWGEQYF.

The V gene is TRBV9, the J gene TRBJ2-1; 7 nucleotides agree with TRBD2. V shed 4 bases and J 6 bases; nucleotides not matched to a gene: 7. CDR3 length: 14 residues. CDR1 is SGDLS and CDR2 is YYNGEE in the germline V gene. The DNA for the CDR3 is TGTGCCAGCAGCACCCCCGGGACTACCAATGAGCAGTTCTTC. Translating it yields CASSTPGTTNEQFF.

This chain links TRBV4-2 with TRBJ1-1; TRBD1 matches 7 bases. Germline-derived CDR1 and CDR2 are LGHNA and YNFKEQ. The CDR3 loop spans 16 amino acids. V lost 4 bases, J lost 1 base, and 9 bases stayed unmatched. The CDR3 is CASSRTRGQSNTEAFF. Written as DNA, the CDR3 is TGTGCCAGCAGCCGCACAAGGGGGCAGTCGAACACTGAAGCTTTCTTT.

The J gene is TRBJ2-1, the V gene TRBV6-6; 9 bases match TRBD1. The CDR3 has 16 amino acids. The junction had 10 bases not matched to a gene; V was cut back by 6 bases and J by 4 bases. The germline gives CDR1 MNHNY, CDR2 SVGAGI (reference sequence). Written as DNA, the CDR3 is TGTGCCAGCAGAGCTTCCGGGACAGGGCGATACAATGAGCAGTTCTTC. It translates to CASRASGTGRYNEQFF.

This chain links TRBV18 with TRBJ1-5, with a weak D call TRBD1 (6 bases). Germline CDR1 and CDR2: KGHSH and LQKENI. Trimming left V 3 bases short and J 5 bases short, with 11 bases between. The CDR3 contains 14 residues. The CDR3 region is CASSPGGGDQPQHF. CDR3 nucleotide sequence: TGTGCCAGCTCACCGGGAGGGGGAGATCAGCCCCAGCATTTT.

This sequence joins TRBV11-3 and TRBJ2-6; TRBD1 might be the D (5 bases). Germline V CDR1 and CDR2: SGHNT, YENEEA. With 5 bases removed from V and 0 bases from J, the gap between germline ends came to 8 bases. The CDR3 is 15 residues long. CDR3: CASSQGFSGANVLTF. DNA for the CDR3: TGTGCCAGCAGCCAGGGTTTCTCTGGGGCCAACGTCCTGACTTTC.

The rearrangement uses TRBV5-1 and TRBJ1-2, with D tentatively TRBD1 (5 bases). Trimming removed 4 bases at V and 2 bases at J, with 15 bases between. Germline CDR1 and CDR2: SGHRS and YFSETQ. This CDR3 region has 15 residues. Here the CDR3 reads CASSRNPQENYGYTF. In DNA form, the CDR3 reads TGCGCCAGCAGCCGGAATCCACAGGAGAACTATGGCTACACCTTC. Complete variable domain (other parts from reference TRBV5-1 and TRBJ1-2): KAGVTQTPRYLIKTRGQQVTLSCSPISGHRSVSWYQQTPGQGLQFLFEYFSETQRNKGNFPGRFSGRQFSNSRSEMNVSTLELGDSALYLCASSRNPQENYGYTFGSGTRLTVV.

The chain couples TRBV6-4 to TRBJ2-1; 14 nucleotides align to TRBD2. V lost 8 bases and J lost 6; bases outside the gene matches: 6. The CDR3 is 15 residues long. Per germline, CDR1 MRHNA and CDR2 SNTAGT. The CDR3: CASASGLAGVNEQFF. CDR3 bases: TGTGCCAGCGCCTCGGGACTAGCGGGAGTCAATGAGCAGTTCTTC.